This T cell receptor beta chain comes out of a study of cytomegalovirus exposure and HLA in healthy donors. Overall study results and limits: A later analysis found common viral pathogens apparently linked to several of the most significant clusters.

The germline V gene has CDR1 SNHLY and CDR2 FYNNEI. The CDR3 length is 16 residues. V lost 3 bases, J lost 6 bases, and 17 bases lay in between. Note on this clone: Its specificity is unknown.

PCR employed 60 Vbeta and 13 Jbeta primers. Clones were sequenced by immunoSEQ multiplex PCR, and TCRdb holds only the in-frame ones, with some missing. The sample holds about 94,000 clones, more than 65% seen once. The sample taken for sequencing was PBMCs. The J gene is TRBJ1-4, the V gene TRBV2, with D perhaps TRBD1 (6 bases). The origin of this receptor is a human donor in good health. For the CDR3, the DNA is TGTGCCAGCAGTGACTCCAGGACAGCCCGGTATGAAAAACTGTTTTTT. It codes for CASSDSRTARYEKLFF.